This T cell receptor (beta chain) emerged from a study of OX40 agonist ivuxolimab in advanced cancers. Study-wide background: Cohort: around 86% men, mean age around 60, aged roughly 23 to 79. Patients achieving partial responses numbered three: one hepatocellular carcinoma case and two cutaneous melanoma cases.

The repertoire was sequenced with immunoSEQ multiplex PCR; TCRdb's copy has only in-frame clones and lacks some. Of around 47,000 clones listed, about 80% are singletons. Worth noting for this clone: Its antigen is undetermined.

This CDR3 spans 15 amino acids. The V and J ends lost 5 bases and 1 base, in that order; junction bases with no gene match: 6. Germline assignment: CDR1 SGHNT and CDR2 YENEEA. Study conclusions and caveats: Clonal expansion in partial responders at 0.1-3.0 mg/kg ranked among the lowest. CD8+ T cells averaged more expanded clones than CD4+.

The receptor was derived from an adult with an advanced solid tumor such as melanoma, head and neck, liver or kidney cancer. This chain joins TRBV11-3 and TRBJ2-7; 9 bases are shared with TRBD2. The sequenced sample was CD4+ or CD8+ T cells sorted from blood, obtained in a trial of the OX40 agonist ivuxolimab. The CDR3 DNA is TGTGCCAGCAGCCCTAAGCGGGGGGTTTCCTACGAGCAGTACTTC. Encoded protein: CASSPKRGVSYEQYF.